The 9 T cell receptor beta chains presented below share a single source sample, sequenced in a study of shared clonotypes between healthy human individuals. Data came from immunoSEQ multiplex PCR; TCRdb stores just in-frame clones and leaves some out. The data show approximately 1.5 million clones, approximately 98.5% seen once. The sequenced material came from naive CD4+ T cells sorted from blood. Noted subset: CD45RA+ positively selected. Every receptor here comes from a man under 40 in good health.

This chain links TRBV19 with TRBJ2-3; unclear D gene. The CDR3 totals 14 residues. Germline assignment: CDR1 LNHDA and CDR2 SQIVND (reference sequence). Trimming left V 5 bases short and J 2 bases short, with 11 bases between. The CDR3 is CASSEGIHTDTQYF. CDR3 nucleotides: TGTGCCAGTAGTGAAGGCATTCACACAGATACGCAGTATTTT.

The chain employs TRBV6-6 and TRBJ2-7, with no clear D. Looked up from germline, CDR1 is MNHNY and CDR2 is SVGAGI (reference sequence). V dropped 0 bases and J dropped 5 bases, with 11 bases sitting between them. The length of the CDR3 is 14 residues. The chain's CDR3 is CASSYSQLGHEQYF. The CDR3 nucleotides read TGTGCCAGCAGTTACTCGCAATTGGGCCACGAGCAGTACTTC.

The CDR3 DNA follows: TGTGCCAGCTCACTACAGTCCCGGGGGAATGAGCAGTTCTTC. The encoded protein is CASSLQSRGNEQFF. The genes are TRBV18 and TRBJ2-1; D perhaps matches TRBD2 (6 bases). CDR3 size: 14 residues. V lost 4 bases to trimming and J lost 7 bases, with 14 bases between them. Germline CDR1 is KGHSH and CDR2 is LQKENI.

This sequence joins TRBV5-4 and TRBJ2-1, with D possibly being TRBD2 (6 bases). Deletions cut 4 bases from V and 6 bases from J, with 11 bases between. Germline assignment: CDR1 SGHNT and CDR2 YYREEE (reference sequence). This CDR3 is 13 amino acids long. CDR3: CASSTKTSNEQFF. In DNA form, the CDR3 reads TGTGCCAGCAGCACGAAGACTAGCAATGAGCAGTTCTTC.

The rearrangement links TRBV5-4 to TRBJ2-6, with a possible D match to TRBD1 (5 bases). CDR1 is SGHNT, CDR2 YYREEE, per germline (reference sequence). The length of the CDR3 is 17 residues. V lost 3 bases and J 8 bases, leaving 21 bases between the germline ends. CDR3 residues: CASSSSPDTILTNVLTF. The DNA of the CDR3 is TGTGCCAGCAGCTCATCCCCGGACACTATCCTGACCAACGTCCTGACTTTC.

The chain couples TRBV5-4 to TRBJ2-5; D is undetermined. Germline CDR1 SGHNT, CDR2 YYREEE (reference sequence). The V and J ends lost 4 bases and 0 bases respectively, with 10 bases between them. The CDR3 consists of 14 residues. The CDR3 DNA sequence: TGTGCCAGCAGCCCCGCAGAGCACCAAGAGACCCAGTACTTC. As protein: CASSPAEHQETQYF.

This chain uses TRBV18 with TRBJ2-2; 13 nucleotides align to TRBD2. Germline lookup yields CDR1 KGHSH and CDR2 LQKENI. The CDR3 extends over 17 amino acids. V dropped 4 bases and J dropped 5; count of bases not matched to a gene: 7. The CDR3 is CASSQTSGLAGTGELFF. The CDR3 nucleotides are TGTGCCAGCTCACAAACTTCGGGACTAGCGGGGACCGGGGAGCTGTTTTTT. Full variable domain (missing parts from reference TRBV18 and TRBJ2-2): NAGVMQNPRHLVRRRGQEARLRCSPMKGHSHVYWYRQLPEEGLKFMVYLQKENIIDESGMPKERFSAEFPKEGPSILRIQQVVRGDSAAYFCASSQTSGLAGTGELFFGEGSRLTVL.

The rearrangement joins TRBV20-1 to TRBJ1-2; weak D call: TRBD1 (5 bases). Germline loops: CDR1 DFQATT, CDR2 SNEGSKA (reference sequence). Trimming left V 5 bases short and J 7 bases short, with 8 bases between. This CDR3 spans 10 amino acids. CDR3 nucleotide sequence: TGCAGTGCTGGGACTGGTGGCTACACCTTC. This sequence encodes CSAGTGGYTF.

The chain carries TRBV21-1 and TRBJ1-2; the table's D call, TRBD1, has no DNA check behind it. TRBV21-1 is assigned pseudogene status. This CDR3 has 16 residues. The CDR3 region is CASSKVGTGPNYGYTF. In DNA form, the CDR3 reads TGTGCCAGCAGCAAAGTGGGGACAGGGCCTAACTATGGCTACACCTTC.